The 10 T cell receptor beta chains presented below share a single source sample, sequenced in a study of blood T cell repertoires in COVID-19. Using immunoSEQ multiplex PCR, the repertoire was profiled, and TCRdb retains in-frame clones only, with some absent. The sample includes more than 150,000 clones, approximately 80% of them seen just once. The specimen was PBMCs or T cells enriched from blood (not recorded which). These receptors were collected from a man aged 50-59 years who had recovered from COVID-19.

The V call is TRBV19, the J call TRBJ2-7; 9 bases match TRBD2. V gave up 2 bases and J gave up 6 bases; unmatched junction bases: 8. The CDR3 runs to 15 residues. Germline V gene sequence: CDR1 LNHDA, CDR2 SQIVND (reference sequence). The CDR3 protein is CASSILAGNPGEQYF. The CDR3 DNA sequence: TGTGCCAGTAGTATACTAGCGGGGAACCCGGGCGAGCAGTACTTC. Full variable domain (remainder filled in from reference TRBV19 and TRBJ2-7): DGGITQSPKYLFRKEGQNVTLSCEQNLNHDAMYWYRQDPGQGLRLIYYSQIVNDFQKGDIAEGYSVSREKKESFPLTVTSAQKNPTAFYLCASSILAGNPGEQYFGPGTRLTVT.

The chain recombines TRBV6-4 with TRBJ2-1; 10 nucleotides line up with TRBD1. The CDR3 loop spans 16 amino acids. The germline CDR1 and CDR2 sequences are MRHNA and SNTAGT. The junction had 1 base not matched to a gene; V was cut back by 0 bases and J by 2 bases. CDR3: CASSDSGQGAYNEQFF. The CDR3 DNA reads TGTGCCAGCAGTGACTCCGGACAGGGGGCCTACAATGAGCAGTTCTTC.

V gene TRBV7-2 combines with J gene TRBJ2-3, with a tentative D call TRBD1 (6 bases). Germline CDR1 and CDR2: SGHTA and FQGNSA. There are 16 residues in the CDR3. Trimming took 5 bases from V and 2 from J, leaving 17 bases between them. The DNA for the CDR3 is TGTGCCAGCAGCGCCTGGACAGACCCGAACACAGATACGCAGTATTTT. Its translation is CASSAWTDPNTDTQYF.

The rearrangement links TRBV9 to TRBJ2-3; 7 nucleotides align to TRBD2. V shed 3 bases and J 2 bases; nucleotides not matched to a gene: 6. CDR1 and CDR2 (germline): SGDLS, YYNGEE. This CDR3 region has 15 residues. The CDR3 DNA follows: TGTGCCAGCAGCGGGTCTAGCGGAATCACAGATACGCAGTATTTT. It yields the protein CASSGSSGITDTQYF.

The chain combines TRBV2 with TRBJ2-7, with D possibly matching TRBD2 (7 bases). V dropped 4 bases and J dropped 6 bases, with 16 bases sitting between them. Per germline, CDR1 SNHLY and CDR2 FYNNEI. CDR3 length equals 14 residues. The CDR3 loop is CASSGRGALGEQYF. CDR3 DNA sequence: TGTGCCAGCAGTGGACGGGGGGCACTAGGCGAGCAGTACTTC.

The chain links TRBV14 to TRBJ2-2; 10 nucleotides line up with TRBD2. Germline V CDR1 and CDR2: SGHDN, FVKESK. This CDR3 region has 15 residues. Trimming removed 2 bases from V and 7 bases from J; junction bases left unmatched: 4. CDR3 DNA sequence: TGTGCCAGCAGCCAACTAGCGGGAGACGTCGGGGAGCTGTTTTTT. Translation: CASSQLAGDVGELFF.

This sequence joins TRBV7-2 and TRBJ1-1; D is unresolved. The CDR3 is 14 amino acids. V was shortened by 3 bases and J by 1 base, with 9 bases between the two germline ends. Germline CDR1 is SGHTA and CDR2 is FQGNSA. The CDR3 nucleotides are TGTGCCAGCAGCTTCGCCGGTCGGAACACTGAAGCTTTCTTT. Translation: CASSFAGRNTEAFF.

The J gene is TRBJ2-7, the V gene TRBV2, with D possibly matching TRBD2 (6 bases). Looked up from germline, CDR1 is SNHLY and CDR2 is FYNNEI. V was cut by 8 bases and J by 3 bases, with 14 bases left in between. CDR3 length: 13 residues. The CDR3 DNA is TGTGCCAGCGGGACTCCGAATAACTACGAGCAGTACTTC. It translates to CASGTPNNYEQYF. Full variable domain (rest looked up from reference TRBV2 and TRBJ2-7): EPEVTQTPSHQVTQMGQEVILRCVPISNHLYFYWYRQILGQKVEFLVSFYNNEISEKSEIFDDQFSVERPDGSNFTLKIRSTKLEDSAMYFCASGTPNNYEQYFGPGTRLTVT.

The chain carries TRBV4-2 and TRBJ2-1, with 7 bases lining up with TRBD2. With V trimmed by 4 bases and J by 1 base, 7 bases remained unmatched. Germline V CDR1 and CDR2: LGHNA, YNFKEQ. The length of the CDR3 is 16 residues. CDR3 loop: CASSLAGSGSYNEQFF. The CDR3 DNA reads as TGTGCCAGCAGCCTCGCGGGTAGCGGGTCCTACAATGAGCAGTTCTTC.

This rearrangement joins TRBV4-2 to TRBJ2-7; TRBD1 is a possible D gene (6 bases). Germline CDR1 is LGHNA and CDR2 is YNFKEQ. V dropped 3 bases and J dropped 3 bases, with 18 bases sitting between them. The CDR3 contains 16 residues. The CDR3 reads CASSHSSDSSGYEQYF. The CDR3 region has the DNA TGTGCCAGCAGCCACTCCTCGGACAGTTCGGGCTACGAGCAGTACTTC.